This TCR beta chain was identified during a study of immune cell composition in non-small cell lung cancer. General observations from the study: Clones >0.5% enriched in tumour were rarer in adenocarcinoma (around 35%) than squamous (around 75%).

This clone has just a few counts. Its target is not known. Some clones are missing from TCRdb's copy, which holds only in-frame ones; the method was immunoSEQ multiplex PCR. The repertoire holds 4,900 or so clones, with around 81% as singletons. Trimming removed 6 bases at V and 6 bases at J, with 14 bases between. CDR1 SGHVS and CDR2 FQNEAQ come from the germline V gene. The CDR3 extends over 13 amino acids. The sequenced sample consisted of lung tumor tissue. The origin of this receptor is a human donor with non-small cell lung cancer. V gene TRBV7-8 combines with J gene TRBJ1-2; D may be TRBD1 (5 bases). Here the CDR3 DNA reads TGTGCCAGCAGACAAGCCGGGGGAAATGGCTACACCTTC. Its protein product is CASRQAGGNGYTF.